These 2 T cell receptor beta chains share one sample of origin, sequenced in a study of T cells in Graves' hyperthyroidism and ophthalmopathy. From RNA transcripts, TCR beta CDR3 regions were amplified. TCR CDR3 underwent first-round RT-PCR with the HTBI primer set. MiXCR, run by TCRdb on the multiplex PCR reads, gives a single entry per CDR3 protein. The sample consists of some 500,000 distinct CDR3 sequences, roughly 15% of them appearing once. Sequenced material: blood. Receptors were obtained from a woman under 40 with Graves' ophthalmopathy.

This clonotype was recorded at least ten times. This chain uses TRBV7-2 with TRBJ2-3, with 7 positions matching TRBD2. The length of the CDR3 is 14 residues. CDR1 is SGHTA and CDR2 is FQGNSA in the germline V gene. V shed 5 bases, J shed 1 base, and the junction held 3 bases outside the gene matches. The CDR3 bases are TGTGCCAGCAGCCGGACTAGAGGCACAGATACGCAGTATTTT. Amino acid sequence: CASSRTRGTDTQYF.

J is TRBJ2-5 and V is TRBV29-1; D unresolved. This CDR3 contains 12 residues. The germline gives CDR1 SQVTM, CDR2 ANQGSEA. The V end was cut by 4 bases, the J end by 2 bases, with 8 bases between. The chain's CDR3 is CSVASAQETQYF. The CDR3 DNA reads TGCAGCGTTGCCTCAGCACAAGAGACCCAGTACTTC.